This entry features one T cell receptor (beta chain) sequence. Its antigen is not known. Trimming shortened V by 1 base and J by 0 bases, and 19 bases separated the two germline ends. CDR1 and CDR2 (germline): SGHRS, YFSETQ. The CDR3 covers 18 residues. It was in the United States that all participants with HIV were treated. The authors ran the immunoSEQ assay, v3.0, at survey level. Researchers set sequencing to target about 35,000-55,000 T-cell genomes per sample. Clones were sequenced by immunoSEQ multiplex PCR, and TCRdb holds only the in-frame ones, with some missing. The sample has some 20,000 clones; about three quarters are singletons. The sample belongs to a study of long-term antiretroviral therapy in people with HIV. Broader study findings: Clonotypes expanded prior to ART showed repertoire dominance at all sampled time points. Control repertoires displayed wider CDR3 length ranges than the HIV repertoires.

This receptor was taken from a woman under 40 with HIV. The chain combines TRBV5-1 with TRBJ2-5; D call uncertain. This material consisted of unsorted PBMCs, taken 2.9 years after starting antiretroviral therapy. Here the CDR3 DNA reads TGCGCCAGCAGCTTGACTTTAATGCAGGACGCGTACCAAGAGACCCAGTACTTC. Translating gives CASSLTLMQDAYQETQYF.